Following are 3 T cell receptor beta chains from one sample sequenced in a study of blood T cell repertoires in COVID-19. Here immunoSEQ multiplex PCR was the method, and the copy in TCRdb shows in-frame clones only, minus some. The data hold 120,000 or so clones, with approximately 80% observed a single time. Sequenced material: peripheral blood. Receptors were obtained from a man between 65 and 80 years old with acute or convalescent COVID-19.

The chain is built from TRBV2 and TRBJ1-2, with D perhaps matching TRBD1 (5 bases). The CDR3 has 13 amino acids. Germline CDR1 SNHLY, CDR2 FYNNEI. V was trimmed by 5 bases and J by 8 bases, leaving 15 bases between them. The CDR3 bases are TGTGCCAGCAGTCGGGAGACAGAGAGGGGCTACACCTTC. Translating gives CASSRETERGYTF.

This clone was seen a few times. The gene calls are TRBV5-1 and TRBJ1-6; unclear D gene. CDR3 size: 15 residues. The V gene's germline CDR1 is SGHRS and CDR2 YFSETQ. Trimming took off 2 bases at V and 6 bases at J, with 12 bases between the two ends. In nucleotides, the CDR3 is TGCGCCAGCAGCTTAGGAGGGTATGGTAATTCACCCCTCCACTTT. It specifies CASSLGGYGNSPLHF.

The chain employs TRBV28 and TRBJ1-5, with D perhaps matching TRBD1 (6 bases). Per germline, CDR1 MDHEN and CDR2 SYDVKM. V was shortened by 1 base and J by 9 bases, with 19 bases between the two germline ends. CDR3 length: 16 amino acids. In DNA, the CDR3 is TGTGCCAGCAGTTTATACGGGGCGGACAGCCCCCGGCCCCAGCATTTT. Amino acid sequence: CASSLYGADSPRPQHF.